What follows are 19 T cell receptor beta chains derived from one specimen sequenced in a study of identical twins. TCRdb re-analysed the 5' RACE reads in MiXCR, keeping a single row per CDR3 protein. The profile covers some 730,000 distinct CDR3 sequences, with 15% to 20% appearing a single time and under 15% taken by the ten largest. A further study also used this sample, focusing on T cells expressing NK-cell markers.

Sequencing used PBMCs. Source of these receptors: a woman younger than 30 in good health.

This CDR3 reads CSARTGLAGVQFF. The CDR3 region has the DNA TGCAGTGCTAGAACCGGACTAGCGGGTGTGCAGTTCTTC. V usage is TRBV20-1 and J usage is TRBJ2-1; 11 bases are a match to TRBD2. Germline loops: CDR1 DFQATT, CDR2 SNEGSKA (reference sequence). V trimming: 2 bases; J trimming: 12 bases; junction bases outside the gene matches: 6. The CDR3 is 13 amino acids.

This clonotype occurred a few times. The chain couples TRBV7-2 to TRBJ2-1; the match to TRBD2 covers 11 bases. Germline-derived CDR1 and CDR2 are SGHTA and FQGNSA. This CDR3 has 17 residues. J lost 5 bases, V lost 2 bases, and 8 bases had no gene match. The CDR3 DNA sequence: TGTGCCAGCAGCTTAACTAGCGGGAGCCCGCTCAACAATGAGCAGTTCTTC. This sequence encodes CASSLTSGSPLNNEQFF.

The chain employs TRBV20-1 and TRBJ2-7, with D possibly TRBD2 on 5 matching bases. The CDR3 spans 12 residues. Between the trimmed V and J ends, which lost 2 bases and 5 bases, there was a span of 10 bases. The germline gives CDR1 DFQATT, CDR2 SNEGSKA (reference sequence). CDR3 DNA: TGCAGTGCTAGATCCGGGAACCACGAGCAGTACTTC. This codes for CSARSGNHEQYF.

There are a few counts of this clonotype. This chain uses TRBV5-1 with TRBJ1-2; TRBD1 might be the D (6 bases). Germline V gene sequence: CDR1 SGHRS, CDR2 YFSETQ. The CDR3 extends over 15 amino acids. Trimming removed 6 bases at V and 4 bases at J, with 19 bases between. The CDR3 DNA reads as TGCGCCAGCAACCAACAGGGATCTTCGGGCTATGGCTACACCTTC. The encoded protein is CASNQQGSSGYGYTF. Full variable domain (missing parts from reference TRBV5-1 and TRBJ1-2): KAGVTQTPRYLIKTRGQQVTLSCSPISGHRSVSWYQQTPGQGLQFLFEYFSETQRNKGNFPGRFSGRQFSNSRSEMNVSTLELGDSALYLCASNQQGSSGYGYTFGSGTRLTVV.

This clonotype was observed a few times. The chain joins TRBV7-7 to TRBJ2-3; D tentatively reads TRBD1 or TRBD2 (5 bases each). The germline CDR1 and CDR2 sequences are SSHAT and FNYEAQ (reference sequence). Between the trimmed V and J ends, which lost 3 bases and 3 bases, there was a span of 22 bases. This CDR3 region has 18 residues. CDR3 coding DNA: TGTGCCAGCAGCTTTCGACCTTCCGGGACGACCTCAACAGATACGCAGTATTTT. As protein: CASSFRPSGTTSTDTQYF.

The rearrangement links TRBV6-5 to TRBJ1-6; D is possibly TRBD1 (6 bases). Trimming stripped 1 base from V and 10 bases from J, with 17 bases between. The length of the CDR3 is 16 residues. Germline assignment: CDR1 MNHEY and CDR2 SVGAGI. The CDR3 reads CASSYFRPGARSPLHF. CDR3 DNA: TGTGCCAGCAGTTACTTTAGACCAGGGGCGAGGTCACCCCTCCACTTT.

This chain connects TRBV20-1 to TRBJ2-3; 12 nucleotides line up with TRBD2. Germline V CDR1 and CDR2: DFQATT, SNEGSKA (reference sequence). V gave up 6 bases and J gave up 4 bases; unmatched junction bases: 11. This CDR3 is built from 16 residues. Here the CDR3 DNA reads TGCAGTGCCGACGGACGACTAGCGGGAGAGTCAGATACGCAGTATTTT. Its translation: CSADGRLAGESDTQYF.

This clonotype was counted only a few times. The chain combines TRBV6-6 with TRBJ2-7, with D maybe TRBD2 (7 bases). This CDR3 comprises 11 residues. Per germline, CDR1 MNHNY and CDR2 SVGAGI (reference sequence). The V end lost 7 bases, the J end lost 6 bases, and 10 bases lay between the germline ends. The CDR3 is CASKGGREQYF. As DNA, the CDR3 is TGTGCCAGCAAGGGGGGGCGCGAGCAGTACTTC.

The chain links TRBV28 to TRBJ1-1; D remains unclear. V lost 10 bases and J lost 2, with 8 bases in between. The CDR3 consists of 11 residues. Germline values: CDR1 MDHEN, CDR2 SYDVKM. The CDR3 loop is CATNSNTEAFF. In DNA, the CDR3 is TGTGCCACCAACAGCAACACTGAAGCTTTCTTT.

CDR3 region: CASSQGVDPSTDTQYF. The CDR3, as DNA: TGTGCCAGCAGCCAAGGGGTTGATCCTAGCACAGATACGCAGTATTTT. The genes are TRBV14 and TRBJ2-3; no definite D call. Germline V gene lookup returns CDR1 SGHDN and CDR2 FVKESK. The CDR3 has 16 residues. V lost 1 base, J lost 0 bases, and 11 bases lay in between.

The DNA of the CDR3 is TGTGCCATCAGTGCGGGACAGGGTCTCTATGGCTACACCTTC. Protein sequence: CAISAGQGLYGYTF. V and J are TRBV10-3 and TRBJ1-2; 9 nucleotides agree with TRBD1. CDR1 and CDR2 from the germline V gene are ENHRY and SYGVKD. Trimming at V came to 4 bases and at J to 4 bases, leaving 4 bases not matched to a gene. The length of the CDR3 is 14 residues.

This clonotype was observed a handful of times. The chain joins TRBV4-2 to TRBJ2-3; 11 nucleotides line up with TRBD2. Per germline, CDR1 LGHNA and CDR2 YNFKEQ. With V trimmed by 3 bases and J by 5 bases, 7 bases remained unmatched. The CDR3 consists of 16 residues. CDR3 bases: TGTGCCAGCAGCCAGTCGACTAGCGGGACCTTAGATACGCAGTATTTT. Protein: CASSQSTSGTLDTQYF.

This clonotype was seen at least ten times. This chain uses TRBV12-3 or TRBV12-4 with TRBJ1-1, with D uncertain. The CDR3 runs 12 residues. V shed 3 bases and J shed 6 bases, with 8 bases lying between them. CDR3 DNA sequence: TGTGCCAGCAGTTTCGGGGAGGCTGAAGCTTTCTTT. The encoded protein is CASSFGEAEAFF.

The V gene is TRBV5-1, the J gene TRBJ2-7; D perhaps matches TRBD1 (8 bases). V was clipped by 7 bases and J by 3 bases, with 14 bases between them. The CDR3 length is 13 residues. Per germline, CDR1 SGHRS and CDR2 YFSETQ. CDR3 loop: CASRQGRDYEQYF. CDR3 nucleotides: TGCGCCAGCCGACAGGGGAGGGACTACGAGCAGTACTTC.

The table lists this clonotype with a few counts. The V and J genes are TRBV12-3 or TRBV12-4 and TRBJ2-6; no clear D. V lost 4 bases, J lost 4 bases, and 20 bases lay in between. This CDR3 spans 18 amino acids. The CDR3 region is CASSSYTVTAFGANVLTF. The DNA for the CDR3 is TGTGCCAGCAGTTCCTACACCGTCACGGCGTTCGGGGCCAACGTCCTGACTTTC.

The CDR3 nucleotides are TGTGCCAGCAGTGTCCTTCCCGGGGAGGCCTCCTACGAGCAGTACTTC. It is translated as CASSVLPGEASYEQYF. The J gene is TRBJ2-7, the V gene TRBV2; tentative D call: TRBD2 (6 bases). The CDR3 sequence is 16 residues long. Germline V gene lookup returns CDR1 SNHLY and CDR2 FYNNEI. With 4 bases removed from V and 0 bases from J, the gap between germline ends came to 16 bases. The variable domain in full, completed from reference TRBV2 and TRBJ2-7, reads EPEVTQTPSHQVTQMGQEVILRCVPISNHLYFYWYRQILGQKVEFLVSFYNNEISEKSEIFDDQFSVERPDGSNFTLKIRSTKLEDSAMYFCASSVLPGEASYEQYFGPGTRLTVT.

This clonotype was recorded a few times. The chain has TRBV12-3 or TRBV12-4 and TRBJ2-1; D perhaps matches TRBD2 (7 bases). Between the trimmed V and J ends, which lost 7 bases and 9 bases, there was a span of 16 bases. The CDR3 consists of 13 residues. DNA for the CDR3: TGTGCCAGCATTAGGGGGGGGCAGGTTGAGCAGTTCTTC. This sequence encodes CASIRGGQVEQFF.

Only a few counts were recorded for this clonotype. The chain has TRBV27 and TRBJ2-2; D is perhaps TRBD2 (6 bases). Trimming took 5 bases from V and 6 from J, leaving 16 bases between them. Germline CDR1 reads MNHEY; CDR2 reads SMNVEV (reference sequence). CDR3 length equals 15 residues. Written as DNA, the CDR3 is TGTGCCAGCAGTCTGCTGGGGGGTCGGGCCGGGGAGCTGTTTTTT. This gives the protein CASSLLGGRAGELFF.

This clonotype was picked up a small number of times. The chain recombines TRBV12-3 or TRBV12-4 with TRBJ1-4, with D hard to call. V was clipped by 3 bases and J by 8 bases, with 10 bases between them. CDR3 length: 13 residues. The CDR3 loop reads CASSFRSREKLFF. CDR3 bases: TGTGCCAGCAGTTTCCGTAGTAGGGAAAAACTGTTTTTT.